The 10 T cell receptor beta chains below were found in one sample sequenced in a study of CD8 T cells in ankylosing spondylitis. Each CDR3 protein gets one entry after TCRdb re-called the 5' RACE reads with MiXCR. The sample includes 25,000 to 30,000 distinct CDR3 sequences, approximately 7.9% of them seen just once. The sample was blood. Every receptor here comes from a male donor with ankylosing spondylitis or in good health (not recorded which).

This clonotype was seen many times. The chain is built from TRBV29-1 and TRBJ1-5; D is ambiguous. The CDR3 runs to 12 residues. Germline CDR1 is SQVTM and CDR2 is ANQGSEA. The germline V and J ends were trimmed by 0 bases and 8 bases, with 8 bases remaining between them. CDR3 in DNA: TGCAGCGTTGAAGATCCGGGTGAGCCCCAGCATTTT. Its translation is CSVEDPGEPQHF. The full variable domain, in which reference TRBV29-1 and TRBJ1-5 provide the parts outside the CDR3, is SAVISQKPSRDICQRGTSLTIQCQVDSQVTMMFWYRQQPGQSLTLIATANQGSEATYESGFVIDKFPISRPNLTFSTLTVSNMSPEDSSIYLCSVEDPGEPQHFGDGTRLSIL.

The gene calls are TRBV12-3 or TRBV12-4 and TRBJ1-1; D is unresolved. Between the trimmed V and J ends, which lost 8 bases and 7 bases, there was a span of 11 bases. This CDR3 region has 11 residues. CDR3 nucleotides: TGTGCCAGCCAGAGACGGAATGAAGCTTTCTTT. Translating it yields CASQRRNEAFF.

This clonotype was observed many times. The chain combines TRBV7-2 with TRBJ1-4, with no clear D. CDR1 and CDR2 from the germline V gene are SGHTA and FQGNSA. The CDR3 contains 14 residues. V gave up 10 bases and J gave up 0 bases, with 12 bases separating them. The CDR3 DNA follows: TGTGCCACGAGCCGAGTTGCAACTAATGAAAAACTGTTTTTT. It is translated as CATSRVATNEKLFF.

This clonotype was seen many times. This chain links TRBV6-2 or TRBV6-3 with TRBJ2-1; D is unclear. The CDR3 spans 15 residues. Germline V CDR1 and CDR2: MNHEY, SVGEGT. V gave up 4 bases and J gave up 0 bases, with 10 bases separating them. CDR3 sequence: CASSSTSSSYNEQFF. CDR3 DNA sequence: TGTGCCAGCAGTTCGACCTCGAGCTCCTACAATGAGCAGTTCTTC.

This clonotype has only one observation. The V and J genes are TRBV19 and TRBJ1-5; tentatively, D is TRBD1 (5 bases). V was trimmed by 4 bases and J by 1 base, leaving 8 bases between them. The CDR3 is 14 amino acids. Germline V gives CDR1 LNHDA, CDR2 SQIVND (reference sequence). As DNA, the CDR3 is TGTGCCAGTAGTACCTGGGGGAGCAATCAGCCCCAGCATTTT. It codes for CASSTWGSNQPQHF. Using reference TRBV19 and TRBJ1-5 for the parts outside the CDR3, the full variable domain is DGGITQSPKYLFRKEGQNVTLSCEQNLNHDAMYWYRQDPGQGLRLIYYSQIVNDFQKGDIAEGYSVSREKKESFPLTVTSAQKNPTAFYLCASSTWGSNQPQHFGDGTRLSIL.

This clonotype was seen ten or more times. The genes are TRBV20-1 and TRBJ2-7, with TRBD2 as a possible D gene (6 bases). Trimming stripped 2 bases from V and 7 bases from J, with 12 bases between. The CDR3 loop spans 12 amino acids. Germline values: CDR1 DFQATT, CDR2 SNEGSKA (reference sequence). The CDR3, as DNA: TGCAGTGCTAGACAAACTAGCAGGGAGCAGTACTTC. This codes for CSARQTSREQYF.

V usage is TRBV15 and J usage is TRBJ1-1, with D possibly TRBD1 on 5 matching bases. The CDR3 has 13 amino acids. Germline V gene sequence: CDR1 LNHNV, CDR2 YYDKDF (reference sequence). V dropped 2 bases and J dropped 6 bases, with 10 bases sitting between them. The CDR3 loop is CATSRSGAAEAFF. The DNA for the CDR3 is TGTGCCACCAGCAGAAGCGGGGCGGCTGAAGCTTTCTTT.

The CDR3 nucleotides are TGTGCCAGCAGTTTCTCTGCAGAACGGGCTTTCTTT. Its translation: CASSFSAERAFF. This rearrangement joins TRBV12-3 or TRBV12-4 to TRBJ1-1; D is undetermined. V was trimmed by 3 bases and J by 11 bases, leaving 13 bases between them. The CDR3 sequence is 12 residues long.

This clonotype was recorded a few times. The CDR3 protein is CATSDPDRVPQNEQFF. The CDR3 DNA is TGTGCCACCAGTGATCCGGACAGGGTTCCACAAAATGAGCAGTTCTTC. This rearrangement joins TRBV24-1 to TRBJ2-1, with TRBD1 matching 8 bases. Trimming removed 3 bases from V and 7 bases from J; junction bases left unmatched: 10. The CDR3 has 16 amino acids. Germline CDR1 KGHDR, CDR2 SFDVKD.

This clonotype was observed many times. The chain couples TRBV20-1 to TRBJ2-3; a possible D gene is TRBD2 (5 bases). The CDR3 consists of 14 residues. Trimming stripped 1 base from V and 3 bases from J, with 11 bases between. Germline V gives CDR1 DFQATT, CDR2 SNEGSKA (reference sequence). In nucleotides, the CDR3 is TGCAGTGCTAGAGTACTAGTGGGTACAGATACGCAGTATTTT. Protein product: CSARVLVGTDTQYF.